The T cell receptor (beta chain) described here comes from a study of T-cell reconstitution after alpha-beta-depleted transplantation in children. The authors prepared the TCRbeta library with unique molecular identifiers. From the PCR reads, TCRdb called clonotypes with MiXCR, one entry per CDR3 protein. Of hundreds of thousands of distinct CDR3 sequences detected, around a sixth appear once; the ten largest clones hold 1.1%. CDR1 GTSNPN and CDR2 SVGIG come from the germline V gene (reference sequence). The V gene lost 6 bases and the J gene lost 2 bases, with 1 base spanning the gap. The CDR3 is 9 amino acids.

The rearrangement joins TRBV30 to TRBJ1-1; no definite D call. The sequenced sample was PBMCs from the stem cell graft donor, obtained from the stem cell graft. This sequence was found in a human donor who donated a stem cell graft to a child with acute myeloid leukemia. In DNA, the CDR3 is TGTGCCTGTAACACTGAAGCTTTCTTT. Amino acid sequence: CACNTEAFF.